The T cell receptor (beta chain) described here comes from a study of blood T cell repertoires in COVID-19. Study-wide context: T cells, B-cell-depleted T cells, or PBMCs provided the cDNA or gDNA that served as material.

Authors' processing steps: Amplification of reference gene primers was used by the study to estimate nucleated cell counts. The protocol was immunoSEQ multiplex PCR, while the TCRdb copy is restricted to in-frame clones and leaves out a portion. Clone size and the V and J calls come from that table; the DNA yielded D and trimming. The sample holds around 70,000 clones, roughly 74% seen once. Germline V gene sequence: CDR1 SGHTA, CDR2 FQGNSA. V dropped 5 bases and J dropped 3; count of bases not matched to a gene: 6. The CDR3 sequence is 16 residues long. This clonotype originated in a human donor in a cohort sampled during active COVID-19. This rearrangement joins TRBV7-2 to TRBJ2-4; 11 bases agree with TRBD2. Source material: peripheral blood. The CDR3 region has the DNA TGTGCCAGCAGCCTTAGCGGGAGGGGGGGCAAAAACATTCAGTACTTC. It specifies CASSLSGRGGKNIQYF. Variable domain in full (rest from reference TRBV7-2 and TRBJ2-4): GAGVSQSPSNKVTEKGKDVELRCDPISGHTALYWYRQSLGQGLEFLIYFQGNSAPDKSGLPSDRFSAERTGGSVSTLTIQRTQQEDSAVYLCASSLSGRGGKNIQYFGAGTRLSVL.